A selection of T cell receptor beta chains follows, all from one sample in a study of blood T cell repertoires in COVID-19. Data came from immunoSEQ multiplex PCR; TCRdb stores just in-frame clones and leaves some out. In the table there are 45,000 to 65,000 clones, around four fifths of which are singletons. The sample was peripheral blood. The receptors stem from a woman of 80 years or more with acute or convalescent COVID-19. CDR3s include the opening cysteine and the closing phenylalanine or tryptophan. D genes are given only for firm matches. Clone size is shown for a subset of rows, as once, few, many or a class of expanded clone.

clone size,J gene,D gene,V gene,CDR3 DNA,CDR3 protein
NA,TRBJ1-1,TRBD1,TRBV5-1,TGCGCCAGCAGTTTACAGGGGGAAGGATACACTGAAGCTTTCTTT,CASSLQGEGYTEAFF
NA,TRBJ2-5,TRBD1,TRBV5-1,TGCGCCCGCCGCGGGGGACAGGGGACGGGGGAGACCCAGTACTTC,CARRGGQGTGETQYF
NA,TRBJ2-7,NA,TRBV7-6,TGTGCCAGCAGCTCGAGGGAGAAGGACTCCTACGAGCAGTACTTC,CASSSREKDSYEQYF
NA,TRBJ1-4,NA,TRBV7-2,TGTGCCAGCAGCCCCGCGGTAACTAATGAAAAACTGTTTTTT,CASSPAVTNEKLFF
NA,TRBJ1-5,NA,TRBV27,TGTGCCAGCAGCGCGAGGAGCAATCAGCCCCAGCATTTT,CASSARSNQPQHF
NA,TRBJ1-1,NA,TRBV21-1,TGTGCCAGCAGCAATAACAGGGGGCAAGAGGTCACTGAAGCTTTCTTT,CASSNNRGQEVTEAFF
NA,TRBJ2-7,TRBD1,TRBV7-2,TGTGCCAGCAGCCCTAAAGGGGGCGGGTACGAGCAGTACTTC,CASSPKGGGYEQYF
NA,TRBJ2-6,TRBD1,TRBV6-5,TGTGCCAGCAGTCCACAGGGGATCGCGAACGTCCTGACTTTC,CASSPQGIANVLTF
NA,TRBJ1-2,TRBD1,TRBV18,TGTGCCAGCTCACCCCCGACAGGGGCTGGGGGCTACACCTTC,CASSPPTGAGGYTF
few,TRBJ2-7,NA,TRBV2,TGTGCCAGAGCTGACGGGTCACTCCTTTTTACCTACGAGCAGTACTTC,CARADGSLLFTYEQYF
NA,TRBJ2-1,TRBD2,TRBV3-1/TRBV3-2,TGTGCCAGCAGCCAGAGCGGGGGGTACAATGAGCAGTTCTTC,CASSQSGGYNEQFF
NA,TRBJ1-1,NA,TRBV6-5,TGTGCCAGCAGTTACTTTCGGACCAGAGGGTTAGCTTTCTTT,CASSYFRTRGLAFF
NA,TRBJ2-7,NA,TRBV2,TGTGCCAGCAGAGAGGGTCCTACCCCCGAGCAGTACTTC,CASREGPTPEQYF
once,TRBJ1-6,TRBD1,TRBV29-1,TGCAGCGCTCGGACAGGGGTTTATTCACCCCTCCACTTT,CSARTGVYSPLHF
NA,TRBJ1-1,TRBD1,TRBV5-1,TGCGCCAGCAGCTTCTCGGGACAGTCGAACACTGAAGCTTTCTTT,CASSFSGQSNTEAFF
NA,TRBJ1-2,NA,TRBV11-2,TGTGCCAGCAGACCATCCCCGGGACCAGGGGATGGCTACACCTTC,CASRPSPGPGDGYTF
NA,TRBJ1-5,NA,TRBV2,TGTGCCAGCAGTGAAGGGGGCAGGACCGAGCATTTT,CASSEGGRTEHF
NA,TRBJ2-3,NA,TRBV7-2,TGTGCCAGCAGCGCTGGGCCCACAGATACGCAGTATTTT,CASSAGPTDTQYF
few,TRBJ2-5,TRBD2,TRBV7-7,TGTGCCAGCAGCTTAAATAGCGGGACAGAGACCCAGTACTTC,CASSLNSGTETQYF
few,TRBJ1-6,NA,TRBV6-5,TGTGCCAGCATCGGAGCCAGCCGTGCCCTCCACTTT,CASIGASRALHF
NA,TRBJ2-1,NA,TRBV2,TGTGCCAGCAGGGATTATAGCGGCAATGAGCAGTTCTTC,CASRDYSGNEQFF
NA,TRBJ2-2,NA,TRBV11-2,TGTGCCAGCAGCCCGCAGGGGACCGGGGAGCTGTTTTTT,CASSPQGTGELFF
NA,TRBJ1-4,TRBD1,TRBV6-5,TGTGCCAGCAAGGGACAGTTAGATGAAAAACTGTTTTTT,CASKGQLDEKLFF
NA,TRBJ2-3,NA,TRBV7-8,TGTGCCAGCAGCAGGGGGACAACAGATACGCAGTATTTT,CASSRGTTDTQYF
NA,TRBJ1-3,NA,TRBV5-8,TGTGCCAGCAGCTTCGGAGGCTCTGGAAACACCATATATTTT,CASSFGGSGNTIYF
few,TRBJ1-6,TRBD1,TRBV27,TGTGCCAGCAGTTTAGACAGGGGATGGGATTCACCCCTCCACTTT,CASSLDRGWDSPLHF
NA,TRBJ1-6,TRBD1,TRBV7-2,TGTGCCAGCAGCATCGACAGGGGGAAGGGGGCACCCCTCCACTTT,CASSIDRGKGAPLHF
NA,TRBJ2-7,TRBD1,TRBV27,TGTGCCAGCAGGGTCGGACAGGGGGCGTCCGAGCAGTACTTC,CASRVGQGASEQYF